The clone carrying this TCR beta chain was picked up a small number of times. Its antigen remains unidentified. This sample stems from a study of T-cell reconstitution after alpha-beta-depleted transplantation in children. Unique molecular identifiers were incorporated when the TCRbeta library was constructed. TCRdb redid the calling of the PCR reads with MiXCR, one entry per CDR3 protein. Of approximately 50,000 distinct CDR3 sequences detected, around 56% appear once; the ten largest clones hold 30% to 40%. Study-level findings and limits: Alpha-beta T cells present about two months after transplant were reported to originate from several hundred expanded graft clones.

The sequence derives from a boy less than two years old with SCID, due to receive a stem cell transplant. Source: peripheral blood, taken before TCRalphabeta/CD19-depleted stem cell transplant.

The CDR3 spells CASKPGHSTDTQYF. The CDR3 coding sequence is TGTGCCAGCAAGCCGGGACACTCCACAGATACGCAGTATTTT. The chain uses TRBV12-3 or TRBV12-4 and TRBJ2-3; D might be TRBD1 (6 bases). The ends were cut back, 7 bases at V and 2 bases at J, with 13 bases in the middle. This CDR3 has 14 residues.